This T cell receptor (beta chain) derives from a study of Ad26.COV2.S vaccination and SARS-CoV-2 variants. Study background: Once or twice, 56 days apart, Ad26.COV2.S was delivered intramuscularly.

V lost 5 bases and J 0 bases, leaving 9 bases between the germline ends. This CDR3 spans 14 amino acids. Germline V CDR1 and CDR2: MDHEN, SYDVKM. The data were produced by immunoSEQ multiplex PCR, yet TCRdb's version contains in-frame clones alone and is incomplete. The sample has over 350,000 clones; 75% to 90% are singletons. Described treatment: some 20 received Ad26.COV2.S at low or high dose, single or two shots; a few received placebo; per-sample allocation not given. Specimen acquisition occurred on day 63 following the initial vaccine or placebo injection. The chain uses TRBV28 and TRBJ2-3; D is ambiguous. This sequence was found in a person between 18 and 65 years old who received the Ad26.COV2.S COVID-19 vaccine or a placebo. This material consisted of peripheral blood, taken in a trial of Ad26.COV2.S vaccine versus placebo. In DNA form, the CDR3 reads TGTGCCAGCAGTCCCGGGTCCAGCACAGATACGCAGTATTTT. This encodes CASSPGSSTDTQYF.